The clone carrying this T cell receptor (beta chain) has only one observation. What it binds is unknown. Measured with immunoSEQ multiplex PCR; TCRdb has only the in-frame clones, and not every one. The data show more than 80,000 clones, approximately 90% seen once. The CDR3 spans 16 residues. CDR1 and CDR2 from the germline V gene are LGHNA and YSLEER. V was pared by 0 bases and J by 0 bases, with 9 bases between. These data come from a study of T cell responses to AZD1222 COVID-19 vaccine. Study-level results: Researchers took repertoire samples only after the peak T cell response had come. Targeting of unmutated variant regions was reportedly seen in nearly half of spike-specific TCRs. CD4 TCRs covered the whole spike, strongest at regions 160-218 and 743-854.

V and J are TRBV4-3 and TRBJ2-4; D gene ambiguous. The source was peripheral blood, collected 28 days after the second AZD1222 dose. The receptor was isolated from an adult who received the AZD1222 COVID-19 vaccine. The CDR3 nucleotides are TGCGCCAGCAGCCAAGAAGCCCTTTTAGCCAAAAACATTCAGTACTTC. Translating gives CASSQEALLAKNIQYF.